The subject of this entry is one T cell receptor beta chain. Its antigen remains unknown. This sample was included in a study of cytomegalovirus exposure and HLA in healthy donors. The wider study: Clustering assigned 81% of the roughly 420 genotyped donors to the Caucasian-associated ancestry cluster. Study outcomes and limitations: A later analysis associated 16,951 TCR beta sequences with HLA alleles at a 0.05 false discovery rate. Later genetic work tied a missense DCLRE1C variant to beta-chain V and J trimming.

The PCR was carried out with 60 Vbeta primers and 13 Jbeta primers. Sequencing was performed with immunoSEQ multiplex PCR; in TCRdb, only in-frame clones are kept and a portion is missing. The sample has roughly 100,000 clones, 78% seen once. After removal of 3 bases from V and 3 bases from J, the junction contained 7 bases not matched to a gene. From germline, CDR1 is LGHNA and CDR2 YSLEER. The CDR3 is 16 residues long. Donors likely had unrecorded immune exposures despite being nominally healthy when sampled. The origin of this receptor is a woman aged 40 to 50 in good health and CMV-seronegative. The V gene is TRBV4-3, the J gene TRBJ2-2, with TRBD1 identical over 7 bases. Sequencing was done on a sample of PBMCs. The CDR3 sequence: CASSQEPGQHTGELFF. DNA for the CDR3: TGCGCCAGCAGCCAGGAGCCGGGACAGCACACCGGGGAGCTGTTTTTT.